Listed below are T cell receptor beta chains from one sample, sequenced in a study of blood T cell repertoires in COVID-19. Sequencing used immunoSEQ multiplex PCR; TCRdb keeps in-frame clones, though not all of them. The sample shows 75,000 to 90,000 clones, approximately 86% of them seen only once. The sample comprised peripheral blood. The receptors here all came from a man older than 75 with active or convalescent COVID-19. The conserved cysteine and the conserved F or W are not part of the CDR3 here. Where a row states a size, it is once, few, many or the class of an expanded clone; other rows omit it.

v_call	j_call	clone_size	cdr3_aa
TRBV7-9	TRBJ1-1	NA	ASSPQGVNTEAF
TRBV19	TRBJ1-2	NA	ASSMEWGEANYGYT
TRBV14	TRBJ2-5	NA	ASSHKLAGSLGTQY
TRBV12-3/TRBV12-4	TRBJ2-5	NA	ASSFSSQETQY
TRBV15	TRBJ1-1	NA	ATSSGTEAF
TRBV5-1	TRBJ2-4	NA	ASSQGQHRGIQY
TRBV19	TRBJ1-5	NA	ASSIPFKGDSNQPQH
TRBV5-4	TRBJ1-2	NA	ASSLPGYGYT
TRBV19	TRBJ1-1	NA	ASSITGETEAF
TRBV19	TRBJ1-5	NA	ASSRVENQPQH
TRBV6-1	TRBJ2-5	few	ASSESLGRETQY
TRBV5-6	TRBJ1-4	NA	ASRGGARNEKLF
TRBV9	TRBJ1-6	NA	ASSVVAGALNSPLH
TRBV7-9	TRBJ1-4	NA	ASSLARGPSMEKLF
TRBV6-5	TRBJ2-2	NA	ASSWTSGNTGELF
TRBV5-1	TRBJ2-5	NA	ASSLAAGDGTQY
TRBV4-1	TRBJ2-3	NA	ASSQDRASRDTQY
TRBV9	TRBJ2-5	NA	ASSVRVDVYGETQY
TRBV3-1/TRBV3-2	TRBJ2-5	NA	ASSQGGASY
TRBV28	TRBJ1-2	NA	ASSVQKPYGYT
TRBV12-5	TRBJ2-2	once	ASGDYARELF
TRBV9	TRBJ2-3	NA	ASSETGQPTDTQY
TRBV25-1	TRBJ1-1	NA	ASSGTGRGTEAF
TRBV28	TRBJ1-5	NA	AGGGSSNQPQH
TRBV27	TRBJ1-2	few	ASRPGTGVGFRYGYT
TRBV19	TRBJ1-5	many	ASKGGSGNQPQH
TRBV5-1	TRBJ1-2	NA	ASSPLPLGTAYGYT
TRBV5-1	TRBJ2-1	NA	ASSLSTGTPRTGPYNEQF
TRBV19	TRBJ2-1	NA	ASNRGRDNEQF
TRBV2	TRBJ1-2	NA	ASSPDRGTGYT
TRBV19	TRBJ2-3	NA	ASSPSGVHTQY
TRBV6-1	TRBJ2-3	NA	ASSEGRLAGGTDTQY
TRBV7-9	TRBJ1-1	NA	ASSKGDRGHNTEAF
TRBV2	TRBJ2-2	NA	ASGNRGRVTGELF
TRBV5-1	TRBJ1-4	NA	ASSPRQGDEKLF
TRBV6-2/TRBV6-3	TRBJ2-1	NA	ASSSPADRAGF
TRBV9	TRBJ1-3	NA	ASSVWGSGGGGNTIY
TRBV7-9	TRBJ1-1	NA	ASSEDRPLTEAF
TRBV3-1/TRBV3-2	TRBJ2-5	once	ASSQDRTGVQETQY
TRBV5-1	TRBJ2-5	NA	ASSADRETQY
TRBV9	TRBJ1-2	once	ASTPGGGSYGYT
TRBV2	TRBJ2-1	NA	ASGTSGIGNEQF
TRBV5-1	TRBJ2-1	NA	ASSLGGSYNEQF
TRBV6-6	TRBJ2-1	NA	ASSVGQLNEQF
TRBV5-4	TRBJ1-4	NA	ASSSASGTGGSNEKLF
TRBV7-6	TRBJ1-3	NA	ASSLVAPGSGNTIY